Listed below are T cell receptor beta chains from one sample, sequenced in a study of T cells after yellow fever vaccination. TCRdb ran MiXCR on the 5' RACE reads and lists one entry per CDR3 protein. Found here are some 320,000 distinct CDR3 sequences, over 3.5% of them singletons; the top ten hold roughly a fifth. The sample was PBMCs, taken 15 days after the yellow fever booster vaccination. These receptors all come from a young man who received the YFV17D yellow fever vaccine. Each CDR3 is given with its conserved first and last residue. The D gene is left open where the match is weak. Clone size is not always given. Where it is, it says once, few, many or a class for expanded clones.

>TRBJ2-5|TRBV12-3/TRBV12-4|many|.
TGTGCCAGCGGGACATCCCAAGAGACCCAGTACTTC
CASGTSQETQYF
>TRBJ2-5|TRBV2|.|.
TGTGCCAGCAAAGGCGGCCCCCGGGGGACCCAGTACTTC
CASKGGPRGTQYF
>TRBJ2-7|TRBV4-2|many|TRBD2
TGTGCCAGCAGCCAAGCCGGGACTAGCGGGGGGGCCTACGAGCAGTACTTC
CASSQAGTSGGAYEQYF
>TRBJ1-3|TRBV7-8|many|.
TGTGCCAGCAGCCCGGTGGATCGCCCCCCGAGAAGTGGAAACACCATATATTTT
CASSPVDRPPRSGNTIYF
>TRBJ1-1|TRBV4-1|many|TRBD1
TGCGCCAGCAGCCAAGGGACAGGACAAATGAACACTGAAGCTTTCTTT
CASSQGTGQMNTEAFF
>TRBJ1-5|TRBV29-1|many|.
TGCAGCGTTCAGGGGAACGGACAGCCCCAGCATTTT
CSVQGNGQPQHF
>TRBJ2-7|TRBV27|many|TRBD2
TGTGCCAGCAGTGTTCGGGGGGGCGTGGTATTCGAGCAGTACTTC
CASSVRGGVVFEQYF
>TRBJ2-1|TRBV5-1|few|TRBD2
TGCGCCAGCATCCCGCGGGGGGGCCAGAATGAGCAGTTCTTC
CASIPRGGQNEQFF
>TRBJ2-4|TRBV11-2|many|TRBD2
TGTGCCAGCAGCTTAGATAGTATTCGCGGGGGAATATACATTCAGTACTTC
CASSLDSIRGGIYIQYF
>TRBJ2-3|TRBV4-2|many|.
TGTGCCAGCAGCCAAGGCCCAAGGGGGGAGGGTACAGATACGCAGTATTTT
CASSQGPRGEGTDTQYF
>TRBJ1-1|TRBV4-1|few|.
TGCGCCAGCAGCCAAGATCGCAAAGGGGGACTAAAGAACACTGAAGCTTTCTTT
CASSQDRKGGLKNTEAFF
>TRBJ2-2|TRBV12-3/TRBV12-4|few|TRBD2
TGTGCCAGCAGCCCAAGTCGACTAGCGGGGGCCACCGGGGAGCTGTTTTTT
CASSPSRLAGATGELFF
>TRBJ1-1|TRBV20-1|many|.
TGCAGTGCTAGAGATGGGCGGGCTACTGAAGCTTTCTTT
CSARDGRATEAFF
>TRBJ2-3|TRBV27|many|.
TGTGCCAGCAGTACGGATCGCACAGATACGCAGTATTTT
CASSTDRTDTQYF
>TRBJ1-1|TRBV6-6|.|TRBD1
TGTGCCAGCAGCCAAGGGACAGGGCTTGACCCTGAAGCTTTCTTT
CASSQGTGLDPEAFF
>TRBJ1-6|TRBV20-1|.|TRBD1
TGCAGTGCTCCGGCTAGGGGGCGCGAAAATTCACCCCTCCACTTT
CSAPARGRENSPLHF
>TRBJ2-4|TRBV20-1|many|.
TGCAGTGCTAAGAAGGGCCCAAACCGGGGAAACATTCAGTACTTC
CSAKKGPNRGNIQYF
>TRBJ1-5|TRBV18|many|.
TGTGCCAGCTCACCAATAAAACATCCGGGGCAGCCCCAGCATTTT
CASSPIKHPGQPQHF
>TRBJ2-4|TRBV7-9|few|.
TGTGCCAGTCTACAGGGAGGCGGTAACATTCAGTACTTC
CASLQGGGNIQYF
>TRBJ1-1|TRBV12-3/TRBV12-4|many|TRBD1
TGTGCCACCAAGGACAGGGAGGGAACTGAAGCTTTCTTT
CATKDREGTEAFF
>TRBJ2-5|TRBV7-2|many|.
TGTGCCAGCAGCTTTAAAGGGTCGGAGACCCAGTACTTC
CASSFKGSETQYF
>TRBJ2-3|TRBV15|.|.
TGTGCCACCAGGGGGGGCAACAGGGCCCTCACAGATACGCAGTATTTT
CATRGGNRALTDTQYF
>TRBJ2-7|TRBV5-1|many|.
TGCGCCAGCAGCTTAGCGAGGGTTGGTCAGCAGTACTTC
CASSLARVGQQYF
>TRBJ2-1|TRBV3-1|few|.
TGTGCCAGCAGCCAAGACTGGTCGGGGGATTTCTCCTACAATGAGCAGTTCTTC
CASSQDWSGDFSYNEQFF
>TRBJ1-2|TRBV5-1|many|.
TGCGCCAGCAGCTCGATCGCCGCCGACCGGGCTGGCTACACCTTC
CASSSIAADRAGYTF
>TRBJ1-2|TRBV7-6|many|.
TGTGCCAGCAGCTCTACGGACAGTCGCGAGTTTGGCTACACCTTC
CASSSTDSREFGYTF
>TRBJ1-1|TRBV18|few|.
TGTGCCAGCTCACGGGCAGAGCCCAGCACTGAAGCTTTCTTT
CASSRAEPSTEAFF
>TRBJ2-5|TRBV24-1|few|.
TGTGCCACCAGTGACCCCAAGGAAGGGAGTCAGACCCAGTACTTC
CATSDPKEGSQTQYF
>TRBJ2-3|TRBV2|.|.
TGTGCCAGCAGGAATTTGGGCGCAGATACGCAGTATTTT
CASRNLGADTQYF
>TRBJ2-3|TRBV20-1|many|TRBD2
TGCAGTGCTAGACTAGCGGGCACAGATACGCAGTATTTT
CSARLAGTDTQYF
>TRBJ2-4|TRBV6-2/TRBV6-3|many|.
TGTGCCAGCAGTTACTCGATGTCAGACAAGTACTTC
CASSYSMSDKYF
>TRBJ2-1|TRBV12-3/TRBV12-4|many|.
TGTGCCAGCAGTTTGTTTCAGGGGAGAAATGAGCAGTTCTTC
CASSLFQGRNEQFF
>TRBJ2-3|TRBV7-9|many|.
TGTGCCAGCAGGAGACTGGAAGATACGCAGTATTTT
CASRRLEDTQYF
>TRBJ1-2|TRBV12-3/TRBV12-4|.|.
TGTGCCAGCACCCGGACCTTCGCTGTCTACACCTTC
CASTRTFAVYTF
>TRBJ1-4|TRBV20-1|few|TRBD1
TGCAGTGCTGTCAGGGGGGTAGGGGAAAAACTGTTTTTT
CSAVRGVGEKLFF
>TRBJ1-1|TRBV20-1|many|.
TGCAGTGCTGGGGTGAAAGCTTTCTTT
CSAGVKAFF
>TRBJ2-4|TRBV5-1|many|.
TGCGCCAGCAGCTTGGTATGGGGCTCGCAAGCGATTCAGTACTTC
CASSLVWGSQAIQYF
>TRBJ2-4|TRBV5-5|many|.
TGTGCCAGCAGCTTGGGTCGGGGGGCCCCGGCAGCGGTTCAGTACTTC
CASSLGRGAPAAVQYF
>TRBJ2-1|TRBV5-1|few|TRBD1
TGCGCCAGCAGCCCGACAGGGGACCACTACAATGAGCAGTTCTTC
CASSPTGDHYNEQFF
>TRBJ1-2|TRBV24-1|.|TRBD1
TGTGCCACCAGTGAAGGGACAGGGGAGGCGGATGGCTACACCTTC
CATSEGTGEADGYTF
>TRBJ1-4|TRBV7-2|.|.
TGTGCCAGCAGCCCCCTCGGGGCAGGGTCCGAGGAAAAACTGTTTTTT
CASSPLGAGSEEKLFF
>TRBJ1-1|TRBV5-1|few|TRBD1
TGCGCCAGCAGCCAACGGACAGGTGCCACTGAAGCTTTCTTT
CASSQRTGATEAFF
>TRBJ2-1|TRBV11-2|many|.
TGTGCCAGCAGCTCATCATCCAATGAGCAGTTCTTC
CASSSSSNEQFF
>TRBJ2-5|TRBV29-1|few|.
TGCACCATAATATACGGTCCCAGGGTGTCGGGGACCCAGTACTTC
CTIIYGPRVSGTQYF
>TRBJ1-2|TRBV6-2/TRBV6-3|many|.
TGTGCCAGCACCAGGGGCGAGTCCTATGGCTACACCTTC
CASTRGESYGYTF
>TRBJ2-2|TRBV12-3/TRBV12-4|few|.
TGTGCCAGCAGCTCGAACAGGGATGGGGAGCTGTTTTTT
CASSSNRDGELFF
>TRBJ2-1|TRBV7-2|many|TRBD2
TGTGCCAGCAGCTTAGCGGCCGGACTAGCGGAGTACAATGAGCAGTTCTTC
CASSLAAGLAEYNEQFF
>TRBJ2-1|TRBV2|.|TRBD2
TGTGCCAGCAGTGGGGGCGGGGGGCGAGAGCAGTTCTTC
CASSGGGGREQFF
>TRBJ1-2|TRBV6-5|.|.
TGTGCCATAAGGCGGTACTATGGCTACACCTTC
CAIRRYYGYTF
>TRBJ2-2|TRBV4-1|.|.
TGCGCCAGCAGCCATGTAGCGACCGGGGAGCTGTTTTTT
CASSHVATGELFF
>TRBJ1-5|TRBV20-1|.|.
TGCAGTGCTAGAAGGACAGGCAATCAGCCCCAGCATTTT
CSARRTGNQPQHF
>TRBJ1-2|TRBV7-2|few|.
TGTGCCAGCAGCTCTGGGACAAATGGCTACACCTTC
CASSSGTNGYTF
>TRBJ1-2|TRBV7-2|few|.
TGTGCCAGCAGCCGTCCACAGCCAACTTTCTATGGCTACACCTTC
CASSRPQPTFYGYTF